The present T cell receptor beta chain was sequenced within a study of response to subunit inactivated influenza vaccine. From the RT-PCR reads, TCRdb called clonotypes with MiXCR, one entry per CDR3 protein. The sample lists roughly 790,000 distinct CDR3 sequences; approximately 22% were seen once. Germline lookup yields CDR1 DFQATT and CDR2 SNEGSKA (reference sequence). Trimming removed 3 bases from V and 1 base from J, with 16 bases in between. This CDR3 is 17 amino acids long. The sequences come from PBMCs from blood, collected around 5 days after vaccination. The chain carries TRBV20-1 and TRBJ2-6; D gene ambiguous. This receptor was obtained from a man aged 45 to 65 who received an inactivated influenza vaccine. DNA of the CDR3: TGCAGTGCTAGGTTGAACCCTGCTCCGTCTGGGGCCAACGTCCTGACTTTC. Protein product: CSARLNPAPSGANVLTF.